The 13 T cell receptor beta chains below were found in one sample sequenced in a study of cytomegalovirus exposure and HLA in healthy donors. The PCR had 60 Vbeta and 13 Jbeta primers. TCRdb keeps only in-frame clones here, not all; method: immunoSEQ multiplex PCR. Here the sample spans some 200,000 clones, roughly 80% being singletons. Input material: PBMCs. These receptors were collected from a female donor in good health and CMV-seronegative.

This clone was counted a few times. The chain recombines TRBV29-1 with TRBJ1-5; the D gene is possibly TRBD1 (6 bases). This CDR3 comprises 13 residues. CDR1 and CDR2 (germline): SQVTM, ANQGSEA. V dropped 1 base and J dropped 4 bases, with 8 bases sitting between them. The chain's CDR3 is CSVEAGVNQPQHF. As DNA, the CDR3 is TGCAGCGTTGAAGCAGGGGTTAATCAGCCCCAGCATTTT.

V is TRBV5-4 and J is TRBJ2-7; the D gene is possibly TRBD1 (7 bases). The CDR3 runs 13 residues. Germline V gives CDR1 SGHNT, CDR2 YYREEE (reference sequence). The germline V and J ends were trimmed by 3 bases and 4 bases, with 11 bases remaining between them. The CDR3: CASSSQGRYEQYF. The CDR3 DNA reads as TGTGCCAGCAGCTCACAGGGGAGGTACGAGCAGTACTTC.

The gene calls are TRBV29-1 and TRBJ2-7; possibly TRBD2 for D (8 bases). V was shortened by 4 bases and J by 2 bases, with 24 bases between the two germline ends. The V gene's germline CDR1 is SQVTM and CDR2 ANQGSEA. The CDR3 totals 17 residues. The CDR3: CSVGNRGGGRAAYEQYF. CDR3 in DNA: TGCAGCGTTGGCAACAGGGGCGGGGGGAGGGCGGCCTACGAGCAGTACTTC.

This clone was detected only once. This chain uses TRBV6-5 with TRBJ2-2, with 8 bases that match TRBD2. The CDR3 has 15 amino acids. V dropped 7 bases and J dropped 7; count of bases not matched to a gene: 11. Germline CDR1 and CDR2: MNHEY and SVGAGI. This CDR3 reads CASTLSGTQGGELFF. In DNA, the CDR3 is TGTGCCAGCACCCTTAGCGGGACCCAAGGCGGGGAGCTGTTTTTT.

This rearrangement joins TRBV5-1 to TRBJ2-1; D is perhaps TRBD1 (5 bases). CDR3 length: 14 amino acids. Germline-derived CDR1 and CDR2 are SGHRS and YFSETQ. Trimming removed 0 bases at V and 7 bases at J, with 11 bases between. DNA of the CDR3: TGCGCCAGCAGCTTGGTGGCAGGGCGGAATGAGCAGTTCTTC. Protein: CASSLVAGRNEQFF.

The chain carries TRBV7-9 and TRBJ2-2; no reliable D call. Germline CDR1 SEHNR, CDR2 FQNEAQ (reference sequence). The V end lost 4 bases, the J end lost 1 base, and 13 bases lay between the germline ends. This CDR3 has 16 amino acids. CDR3 DNA sequence: TGTGCCAGCAGCTCCCGCAGTAACAAGAACACCGGGGAGCTGTTTTTT. Translated, it gives CASSSRSNKNTGELFF.

The chain couples TRBV6-5 to TRBJ1-1; no firm D call. The CDR3 extends over 13 amino acids. Trimming removed 9 bases at V and 4 bases at J, with 15 bases between. Germline V gene sequence: CDR1 MNHEY, CDR2 SVGAGI. CDR3 DNA: TGTGCCAGTTGGAGGCGGGTTGGCACTGAAGCTTTCTTT. This sequence encodes CASWRRVGTEAFF.

This CDR3 is CASTPGGFGYGYTF. The CDR3 nucleotides are TGTGCCAGCACCCCCGGAGGGTTCGGCTATGGCTACACCTTC. V usage is TRBV28 and J usage is TRBJ1-2, with no clear D. Germline lookup yields CDR1 MDHEN and CDR2 SYDVKM. The CDR3 totals 14 residues. V lost 7 bases to trimming and J lost 4 bases, with 16 bases between them.

This clone came up once. The junction differs from germline at one of its ends, possibly a read error. The J gene is TRBJ2-3, the V gene TRBV7-2, with D hard to call. The CDR3 has 14 amino acids. Germline CDR1 is SGHTA and CDR2 is FQGNSA. CDR3: CAISLVSSGDTQYF. The CDR3 coding sequence is TGTGCCATCAGCTTAGTGTCATCGGGAGATACGCAGTATTTT.

The chain recombines TRBV18 with TRBJ1-5, with D possibly TRBD1 on 5 matching bases. The CDR3 runs 16 residues. From germline, CDR1 is KGHSH and CDR2 LQKENI. With 3 bases removed from V and 4 bases from J, the gap between germline ends came to 16 bases. CDR3: CASSPSVAGRNQPQHF. In DNA form, the CDR3 reads TGTGCCAGCTCACCCTCGGTCGCAGGGAGGAATCAGCCCCAGCATTTT.

This chain links TRBV14 with TRBJ2-1, with 7 bases fitting TRBD2. In germline, CDR1 is SGHDN, CDR2 FVKESK. This CDR3 has 18 amino acids. Unmatched junction bases numbered 8, after V lost 0 bases and J lost 0 bases. The CDR3 DNA reads as TGTGCCAGCAGCCAAGACGCGGAAGCGGGGATCTCCTACAATGAGCAGTTCTTC. Its protein product is CASSQDAEAGISYNEQFF.

This clone was detected a few times. V is TRBV11-3 and J is TRBJ2-7; D might be TRBD1 (7 bases). The CDR3 contains 12 residues. Germline CDR1 reads SGHNT; CDR2 reads YENEEA. Trimming cost V 5 bases and J 3 bases, with 8 bases left between them. CDR3 coding DNA: TGTGCCAGCAGCCAGGGGGGCTACGAGCAGTACTTC. Encoded protein: CASSQGGYEQYF.

The chain carries TRBV13 and TRBJ1-1; perhaps TRBD1 as D (5 bases). V lost 0 bases to trimming and J lost 0 bases, with 8 bases between them. This CDR3 spans 15 amino acids. Germline CDR1 reads PRHDT; CDR2 reads FYEKMQ (reference sequence). CDR3 DNA sequence: TGTGCCAGCAGCTTAGGTCCAGGGATGAACACTGAAGCTTTCTTT. This gives the protein CASSLGPGMNTEAFF.